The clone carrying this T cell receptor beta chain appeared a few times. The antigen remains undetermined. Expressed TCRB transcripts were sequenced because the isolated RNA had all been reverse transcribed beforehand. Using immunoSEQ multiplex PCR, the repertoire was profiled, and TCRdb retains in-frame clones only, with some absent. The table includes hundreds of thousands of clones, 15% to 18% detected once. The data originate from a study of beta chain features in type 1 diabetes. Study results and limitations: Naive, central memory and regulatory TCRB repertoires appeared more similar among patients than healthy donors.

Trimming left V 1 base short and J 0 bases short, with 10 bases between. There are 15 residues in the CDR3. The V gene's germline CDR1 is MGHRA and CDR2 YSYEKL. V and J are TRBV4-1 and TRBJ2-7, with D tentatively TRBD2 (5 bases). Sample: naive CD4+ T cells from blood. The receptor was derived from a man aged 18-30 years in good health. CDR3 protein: CASSQGERNSYEQYF. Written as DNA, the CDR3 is TGCGCCAGCAGCCAAGGGGAGAGGAACTCCTACGAGCAGTACTTC.